The 31 T cell receptor beta chains presented below share a single source sample, sequenced in a study of graft-versus-host responses after intestinal transplantation. TCRdb's table, derived via immunoSEQ multiplex PCR, lists solely in-frame clones and lacks some. The table lists tens of thousands of clones, roughly 92% of them singletons. Their antigen targets remain unknown. The starting material was unstimulated CD4+ T cells sorted from spleen or lymph node cells, obtained before intestinal transplant. The receptor source for this set is a human donor who received an intestinal transplant.

This chain uses TRBV6-1 with TRBJ1-1, with 9 bases identical to TRBD1. The V segment lost 6 bases and the J segment 6 bases; nucleotides outside the gene matches: 11. The CDR3 loop spans 15 amino acids. Germline CDR1 reads MNHNS; CDR2 reads SASEGT. CDR3 bases: TGTGCCAGCAGCCCGGGACAGGGCCCAAACTCTGAAGCTTTCTTT. It codes for CASSPGQGPNSEAFF.

This sequence joins TRBV19 and TRBJ2-1, with 9 bases aligning to TRBD2. Per germline, CDR1 LNHDA and CDR2 SQIVND (reference sequence). The CDR3 consists of 19 residues. The V gene end was trimmed by 3 bases and the J gene end by 7 bases; junction bases not matched to a gene: 19. CDR3 bases: TGTGCCAGTAGTATCATAGGAGGGGCCCTAGCGGGGAGGCGGAATGAGCAGTTCTTC. Residues: CASSIIGGALAGRRNEQFF.

The chain uses TRBV6-5 and TRBJ1-1; D unclear. The germline V and J ends were trimmed by 2 bases and 0 bases, with 7 bases remaining between them. The CDR3 spans 14 residues. The germline CDR1 and CDR2 sequences are MNHEY and SVGAGI. CDR3 in amino acids: CASSYGQMNTEAFF. CDR3 bases: TGTGCCAGCAGTTACGGGCAGATGAACACTGAAGCTTTCTTT.

The genes are TRBV2 and TRBJ2-3; 7 bases align to TRBD2. The CDR3 covers 17 residues. Germline CDR1 SNHLY, CDR2 FYNNEI. The ends lost 3 bases at V and 0 bases at J; junction bases unmatched: 9. CDR3 in amino acids: CASSDHLAGPSTDTQYF. Here the CDR3 DNA reads TGTGCCAGCAGTGACCACTTAGCGGGCCCCAGCACAGATACGCAGTATTTT.

V gene TRBV5-8 combines with J gene TRBJ2-1; possible D gene TRBD1, 5 bases. Trimming pared 1 base from V and 6 bases from J, leaving 5 bases between. Germline lookup yields CDR1 SGHTS and CDR2 YDEGEE. The CDR3 extends over 12 amino acids. CDR3 DNA: TGTGCCAGCAGCTTGCAGGGCAATGAGCAGTTCTTC. Encoded protein: CASSLQGNEQFF.

The rearrangement links TRBV18 to TRBJ1-5, with TRBD1 as a possible D gene (6 bases). V lost 6 bases, J lost 7 bases, and 16 bases lay in between. Germline CDR1 reads KGHSH; CDR2 reads LQKENI. The CDR3 has 14 residues. DNA of the CDR3: TGTGCCAGCTCGGGGGCCGCTACGGGGCAGCCCCAGCATTTT. It codes for CASSGAATGQPQHF.

This chain uses TRBV15 with TRBJ1-2; TRBD1 matches at 8 bases. Germline assignment: CDR1 LNHNV and CDR2 YYDKDF (reference sequence). Germline trimming cut 8 bases from V and 2 bases from J; bases unmatched to any gene: 10. The CDR3 is 15 residues long. The CDR3 coding sequence is TGTGCCACCCATGATCCGGGACAGGCAAACTATGGCTACACCTTC. As protein: CATHDPGQANYGYTF.

This clone was recorded a few times. V and J are TRBV7-9 and TRBJ1-2; TRBD1 agrees at 7 bases. Trimming at V came to 1 base and at J to 5 bases, leaving 7 bases not matched to a gene. This CDR3 has 15 amino acids. The germline gives CDR1 SEHNR, CDR2 FQNEAQ (reference sequence). CDR3 nucleotide sequence: TGTGCCAGCAGCTTAGAAGGGGGCCCGGGGTATGGCTACACCTTC. Residues: CASSLEGGPGYGYTF. Combining the CDR3 with reference TRBV7-9 and TRBJ1-2 gives the whole variable domain DTGVSQNPRHKITKRGQNVTFRCDPISEHNRLYWYRQTLGQGPEFLTYFQNEAQLEKSRLLSDRFSAERPKGSFSTLEIQRTEQGDSAMYLCASSLEGGPGYGYTFGSGTRLTVV.

V gene TRBV5-8 combines with J gene TRBJ1-3; TRBD1 agrees at 8 bases. Looked up from germline, CDR1 is SGHTS and CDR2 is YDEGEE. There are 15 residues in the CDR3. Germline trimming cut 2 bases from V and 4 bases from J; bases unmatched to any gene: 5. CDR3 in DNA: TGTGCCAGCAGCTTCTACCGGGACAGGGGAAACACCATATATTTT. This gives the protein CASSFYRDRGNTIYF.

The V gene is TRBV28, the J gene TRBJ1-2; the D gene is possibly TRBD1 (5 bases). Trimming took off 3 bases at V and 9 bases at J, with 11 bases between the two ends. CDR3 length: 12 residues. From germline, CDR1 is MDHEN and CDR2 SYDVKM. CDR3: CASSLPGRSYTF. CDR3 nucleotides: TGTGCCAGCAGTTTGCCAGGGAGGAGCTACACCTTC.

V gene TRBV6-5 combines with J gene TRBJ2-3; D ambiguous. V was pared by 2 bases and J by 4 bases, with 13 bases between. The CDR3 is 15 amino acids. The germline V gene has CDR1 MNHEY and CDR2 SVGAGI. CDR3: CASSYVSEGPDTQYF. CDR3 nucleotides: TGTGCCAGCAGTTACGTTAGTGAAGGACCAGATACGCAGTATTTT.

This sequence joins TRBV14 and TRBJ1-1; TRBD1 agrees at 7 bases. Losses at the gene ends were 4 bases for V and 0 bases for J; bases not matched to a gene: 11. Germline loops: CDR1 SGHDN, CDR2 FVKESK. The CDR3 consists of 17 residues. The CDR3: CASSPTTGDLMNTEAFF. CDR3 DNA: TGTGCCAGCAGCCCGACTACAGGGGACCTCATGAACACTGAAGCTTTCTTT.

The chain recombines TRBV6-5 with TRBJ1-1, with D unresolved. This CDR3 contains 14 residues. V lost 0 bases and J 0 bases, leaving 5 bases between the germline ends. CDR1 and CDR2 (germline): MNHEY, SVGAGI. This CDR3 is CASSYSTVNTEAFF. The CDR3 nucleotides are TGTGCCAGCAGTTACTCGACTGTGAACACTGAAGCTTTCTTT.

The J gene is TRBJ1-2, the V gene TRBV29-1; a possible D gene is TRBD1 (6 bases). CDR1 is SQVTM, CDR2 ANQGSEA, per germline. CDR3 size: 13 residues. V was shortened by 7 bases and J by 0 bases, with 12 bases between the two germline ends. The CDR3, as DNA: TGCAGCGCCGAGACAGGAACTAACTATGGCTACACCTTC. Translation gives CSAETGTNYGYTF. Supplemented by reference TRBV29-1 and TRBJ1-2, the full variable domain reads SAVISQKPSRDICQRGTSLTIQCQVDSQVTMMFWYRQQPGQSLTLIATANQGSEATYESGFVIDKFPISRPNLTFSTLTVSNMSPEDSSIYLCSAETGTNYGYTFGSGTRLTVV.

The chain employs TRBV6-1 and TRBJ1-5, with 9 nucleotides matching TRBD1. This CDR3 is 17 amino acids long. CDR1 is MNHNS, CDR2 SASEGT, per germline. V lost 4 bases and J lost 7; bases outside the gene matches: 14. The CDR3 here is CASSATGGARAKQPQHF. Written as DNA, the CDR3 is TGTGCCAGCAGTGCAACAGGGGGCGCGAGGGCGAAGCAGCCCCAGCATTTT.

The gene calls are TRBV5-1 and TRBJ1-1, with D perhaps TRBD1 (5 bases). CDR1 and CDR2 (germline): SGHRS, YFSETQ. The germline V and J ends were trimmed by 0 bases and 4 bases, with 13 bases remaining between them. The CDR3 runs to 15 residues. CDR3 coding DNA: TGCGCCAGCAGCTTGGCCCAGGGTTCGGTCACTGAAGCTTTCTTT. It encodes CASSLAQGSVTEAFF. The full variable domain, with the rest looked up from reference TRBV5-1 and TRBJ1-1, is KAGVTQTPRYLIKTRGQQVTLSCSPISGHRSVSWYQQTPGQGLQFLFEYFSETQRNKGNFPGRFSGRQFSNSRSEMNVSTLELGDSALYLCASSLAQGSVTEAFFGQGTRLTVV.

The chain joins TRBV30 to TRBJ2-7, with 8 nucleotides matching TRBD2. CDR3 length equals 15 residues. The V segment lost 1 base and the J segment 4 bases; nucleotides outside the gene matches: 9. Germline CDR1 GTSNPN, CDR2 SVGIG (reference sequence). The CDR3 protein is CAWSARTSGRYEQYF. In DNA form, the CDR3 reads TGTGCCTGGAGTGCACGAACTAGCGGAAGATACGAGCAGTACTTC.

The gene calls are TRBV5-1 and TRBJ2-1; 7 bases are a match to TRBD2. After removal of 0 bases from V and 2 bases from J, the junction contained 2 bases not matched to a gene. Germline V gives CDR1 SGHRS, CDR2 YFSETQ. There are 15 residues in the CDR3. CDR3 coding DNA: TGCGCCAGCAGCTTGGGACTAGCAGCCTACAATGAGCAGTTCTTC. It translates to CASSLGLAAYNEQFF. Filled out from reference TRBV5-1 and TRBJ2-1, the complete variable domain reads KAGVTQTPRYLIKTRGQQVTLSCSPISGHRSVSWYQQTPGQGLQFLFEYFSETQRNKGNFPGRFSGRQFSNSRSEMNVSTLELGDSALYLCASSLGLAAYNEQFFGPGTRLTVL.

V and J are TRBV5-1 and TRBJ2-7, with no clear D. V lost 5 bases, J lost 5 bases, and 14 bases lay in between. Per germline, CDR1 SGHRS and CDR2 YFSETQ. This CDR3 spans 13 amino acids. CDR3 in DNA: TGCGCCAGCAGACCCCTGCTCGTCGACGAGCAGTACTTC. Amino acid sequence: CASRPLLVDEQYF.

This chain joins TRBV4-1 and TRBJ1-5, with a possible D match to TRBD1 (6 bases). Germline CDR1 is MGHRA and CDR2 is YSYEKL. The length of the CDR3 is 17 residues. V dropped 1 base and J dropped 0 bases, with 13 bases sitting between them. The CDR3 DNA reads as TGCGCCAGCAGCCAAGTTTCCGGGACATATAGCAATCAGCCCCAGCATTTT. Amino acid sequence: CASSQVSGTYSNQPQHF.

This chain joins TRBV6-5 and TRBJ1-6; tentative D call: TRBD1 (6 bases). This CDR3 region has 15 residues. V shed 7 bases and J shed 7 bases, with 17 bases lying between them. Germline CDR1 MNHEY, CDR2 SVGAGI. Written as DNA, the CDR3 is TGTGCCAGCAATATGCGGGGACATAGAAATTCACCCCTCCACTTT. This encodes CASNMRGHRNSPLHF.

On this clone itself: In the same sample, other DNA sequences code for this CDR3. The V and J genes are TRBV29-1 and TRBJ1-3, with TRBD1 matching over 9 bases. Trimming removed 6 bases from V and 3 bases from J; junction bases left unmatched: 3. Germline assignment: CDR1 SQVTM and CDR2 ANQGSEA. The CDR3 length is 13 residues. The chain's CDR3 is CSVGQGSGNTIYF. The CDR3 DNA sequence: TGCAGCGTCGGACAGGGGAGTGGAAACACCATATATTTT.

In this sample, this clone turned up once. A much larger clone lies one base from this, so it may be a read error. The chain's CDR3 is CASSSGYYEQYF. The CDR3 DNA reads TGTGCCAGCAGCTCAGGCTACTACGAGCAGTACTTC. This rearrangement joins TRBV11-2 to TRBJ2-5; no definite D call. Gene TRBJ2-7 matches the end of the DNA better, so the J call may be wrong. The CDR3 length is 12 residues. Germline V lookup: CDR1 SGHAT, CDR2 FQNNGV.

This chain links TRBV5-1 with TRBJ2-5; the D gene is possibly TRBD2 (6 bases). This CDR3 has 15 residues. Per the germline V gene, CDR1 is SGHRS and CDR2 is YFSETQ. Trimming shortened V by 2 bases and J by 2 bases, and 13 bases separated the two germline ends. The chain's CDR3 is CASSLLANLQETQYF. The CDR3 nucleotides read TGCGCCAGCAGCTTACTAGCTAACCTACAAGAGACCCAGTACTTC.

This sequence joins TRBV4-1 and TRBJ1-2; D is perhaps TRBD1 (5 bases). The CDR3 runs to 15 residues. Germline-derived CDR1 and CDR2 are MGHRA and YSYEKL. Trimming cost V 5 bases and J 6 bases, with 19 bases left between them. The CDR3: CASSFPGKPQDGYTF. CDR3 nucleotide sequence: TGCGCCAGCAGCTTTCCAGGGAAACCCCAGGATGGCTACACCTTC.

This clone showed up just once. V and J are TRBV4-1 and TRBJ2-1; maybe TRBD2 (5 bases). The CDR3 is made up of 18 amino acids. Trimming removed 1 base at V and 3 bases at J, with 19 bases between. Germline V lookup: CDR1 MGHRA, CDR2 YSYEKL. The CDR3 here is CASSQGTLGGRYYNEQFF. The DNA of the CDR3 is TGCGCCAGCAGCCAAGGGACCCTTGGTGGGAGATACTACAATGAGCAGTTCTTC.

This chain's CDR3 is CASSLRVRQETQYF. The CDR3 DNA reads TGTGCCAGCAGCTTAAGGGTCAGACAAGAGACCCAGTACTTC. The rearrangement uses TRBV7-8 and TRBJ2-5; no clear D. The CDR3 sequence is 14 residues long. Per germline, CDR1 SGHVS and CDR2 FQNEAQ. Trimming took off 2 bases at V and 2 bases at J, with 9 bases between the two ends.

This chain joins TRBV7-9 and TRBJ1-5; no clear D gene. V dropped 5 bases and J dropped 4 bases, with 9 bases sitting between them. The V gene's germline CDR1 is SEHNR and CDR2 FQNEAQ (reference sequence). The CDR3 is 13 residues long. CDR3 loop: CASSGEINQPQHF. The CDR3 nucleotides are TGTGCCAGCAGCGGAGAGATAAATCAGCCCCAGCATTTT.

The V and J genes are TRBV6-1 and TRBJ2-1, with 8 bases identical to TRBD2. The germline gives CDR1 MNHNS, CDR2 SASEGT. Trimming at V came to 1 base and at J to 9 bases, leaving 8 bases not matched to a gene. The CDR3 runs 15 residues. The CDR3 reads CASSEGGTRRSEQFF. The CDR3 DNA reads TGTGCCAGCAGTGAAGGAGGGACTAGACGTTCTGAGCAGTTCTTC.

The chain recombines TRBV5-5 with TRBJ2-3; 8 nucleotides agree with TRBD2. The CDR3 runs to 18 residues. V was pared by 0 bases and J by 5 bases, with 14 bases of the junction left unmatched. Germline V gene lookup returns CDR1 SGHKS and CDR2 YYEKEE (reference sequence). CDR3 sequence (DNA): TGTGCCAGCAGCTTGGGCGGGGGGCAACCTCCCTTAGGAGATACGCAGTATTTT. Translated: CASSLGGGQPPLGDTQYF.

The chain links TRBV7-7 to TRBJ2-5, with D perhaps TRBD1 (6 bases). In germline, CDR1 is SSHAT, CDR2 FNYEAQ (reference sequence). The ends were cut back, 5 bases at V and 1 base at J, with 11 bases in the middle. The CDR3 is made up of 14 amino acids. The CDR3 is CASSPRQAQETQYF. The CDR3 nucleotides are TGTGCCAGCAGCCCCCGACAGGCCCAAGAGACCCAGTACTTC.